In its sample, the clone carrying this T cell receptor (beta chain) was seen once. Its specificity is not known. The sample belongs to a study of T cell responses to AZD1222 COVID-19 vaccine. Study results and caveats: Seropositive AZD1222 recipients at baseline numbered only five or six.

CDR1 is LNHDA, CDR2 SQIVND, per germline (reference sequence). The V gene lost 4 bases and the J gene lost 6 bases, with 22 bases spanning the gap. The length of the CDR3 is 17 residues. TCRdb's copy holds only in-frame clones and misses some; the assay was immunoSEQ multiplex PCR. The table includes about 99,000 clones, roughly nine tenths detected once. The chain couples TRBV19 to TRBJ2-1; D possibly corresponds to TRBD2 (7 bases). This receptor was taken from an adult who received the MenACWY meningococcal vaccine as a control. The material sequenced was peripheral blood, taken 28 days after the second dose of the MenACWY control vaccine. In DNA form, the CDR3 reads TGTGCCAGTAGTAACTCCCCGGGGGCGGGGGAAATCAATGAGCAGTTCTTC. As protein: CASSNSPGAGEINEQFF. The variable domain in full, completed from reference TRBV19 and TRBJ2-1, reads DGGITQSPKYLFRKEGQNVTLSCEQNLNHDAMYWYRQDPGQGLRLIYYSQIVNDFQKGDIAEGYSVSREKKESFPLTVTSAQKNPTAFYLCASSNSPGAGEINEQFFGPGTRLTVL.